This T cell receptor (beta chain) was recorded in a study of early T cells in non-severe SARS-CoV-2 infection. As for the study in general: Chains were not paired, and sequencing was done on bulk RNA from unsorted whole blood. Study outcomes and limitations: Missing private and CD4 specificities, VDJdb matching favored anti-spike CD8 responses.

Germline V gene sequence: CDR1 WNHNN, CDR2 SYGVQD (reference sequence). This CDR3 is 15 amino acids long. With 8 bases clipped from V and 4 bases from J, the junction kept 8 bases outside the gene matches. Attachment of unique molecular identifiers was made to individual cDNA molecules. MiXCR, run by TCRdb on the 5' RACE reads, gives a single entry per CDR3 protein. The table has some 48,000 distinct CDR3 sequences, around 9.1% seen once; the top ten hold about 8.5%. This clonotype was detected only a few times. Its target is not known. Sequencing was carried out using whole blood. The receptor was derived from an adult who was a healthcare worker with PCR-confirmed SARS-CoV-2 infection or an uninfected control (not recorded which). V and J are TRBV10-1 and TRBJ2-6; 7 positions agree with TRBD1. CDR3 sequence reads: CASFTTGLGANVLTF. The CDR3 nucleotides are TGCGCCAGCTTTACGACAGGGCTCGGGGCCAACGTCCTGACTTTC.